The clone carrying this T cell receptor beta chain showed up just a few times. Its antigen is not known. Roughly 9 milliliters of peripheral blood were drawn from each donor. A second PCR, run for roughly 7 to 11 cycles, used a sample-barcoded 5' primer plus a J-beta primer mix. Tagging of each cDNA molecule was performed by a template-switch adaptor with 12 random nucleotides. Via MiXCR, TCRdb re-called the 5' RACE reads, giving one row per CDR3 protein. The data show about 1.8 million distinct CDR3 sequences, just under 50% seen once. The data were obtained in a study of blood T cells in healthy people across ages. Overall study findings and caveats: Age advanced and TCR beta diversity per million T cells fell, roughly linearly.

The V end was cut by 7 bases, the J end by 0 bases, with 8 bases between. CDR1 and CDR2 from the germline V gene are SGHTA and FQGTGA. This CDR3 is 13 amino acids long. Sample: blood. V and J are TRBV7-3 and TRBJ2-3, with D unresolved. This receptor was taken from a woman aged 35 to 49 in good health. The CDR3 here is CASMYTSTDTQYF. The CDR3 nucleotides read TGTGCCAGCATGTATACTAGCACAGATACGCAGTATTTT.